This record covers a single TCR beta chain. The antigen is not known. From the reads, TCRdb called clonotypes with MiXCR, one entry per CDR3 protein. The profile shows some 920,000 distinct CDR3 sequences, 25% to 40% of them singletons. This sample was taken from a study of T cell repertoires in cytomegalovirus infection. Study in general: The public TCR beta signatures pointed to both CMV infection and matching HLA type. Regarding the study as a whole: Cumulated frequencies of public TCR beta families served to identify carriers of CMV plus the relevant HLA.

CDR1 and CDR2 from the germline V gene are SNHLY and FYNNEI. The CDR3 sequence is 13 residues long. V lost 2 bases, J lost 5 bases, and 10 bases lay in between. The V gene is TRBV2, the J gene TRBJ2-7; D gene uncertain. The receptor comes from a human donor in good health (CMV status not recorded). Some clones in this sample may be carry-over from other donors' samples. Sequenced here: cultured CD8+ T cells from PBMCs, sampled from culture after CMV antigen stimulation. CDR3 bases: TGTGCCAGCAGTGAAAGTCTACCTGACGAGCAGTACGTC. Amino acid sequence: CASSESLPDEQYV.